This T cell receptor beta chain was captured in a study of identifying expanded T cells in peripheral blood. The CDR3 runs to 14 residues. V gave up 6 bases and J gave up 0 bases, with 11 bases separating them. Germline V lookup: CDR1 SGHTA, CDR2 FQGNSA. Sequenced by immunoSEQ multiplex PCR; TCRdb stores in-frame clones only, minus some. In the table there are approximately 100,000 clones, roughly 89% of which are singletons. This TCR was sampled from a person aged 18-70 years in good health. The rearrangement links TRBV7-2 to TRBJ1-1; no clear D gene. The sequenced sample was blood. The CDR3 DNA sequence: TGTGCCAGCAGTCCCATGGGTATGAACACTGAAGCTTTCTTT. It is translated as CASSPMGMNTEAFF.